The rows below give T cell receptor beta chains drawn from one sample of a study of cytomegalovirus exposure and HLA in healthy donors. Profiling relied on immunoSEQ multiplex PCR, and the TCRdb table lists in-frame clones only, not all of them. The sample holds around 130,000 clones, 88% seen once. Sequenced input: PBMCs. The origin of the receptors is a woman in her 40s in good health and CMV-seronegative. CDR3s include the opening cysteine and the closing phenylalanine or tryptophan. D genes are given only for firm matches. The size field is filled for only some rows; it gives once, few, many or a size class.

once	TRBD2	TRBV4-3	TRBJ2-7	CASSRKRDYEQYF	TGCGCCAGCAGCCGTAAGCGGGACTACGAGCAGTACTTC
-	TRBD2	TRBV5-1	TRBJ2-3	CASSRLGGSADTQYF	TGCGCCAGCAGCAGATTGGGCGGGAGCGCAGATACGCAGTATTTT
few	-	TRBV5-4	TRBJ2-1	CASSSDSSYNEQFF	TGTGCCAGCAGCTCCGACAGTTCCTACAATGAGCAGTTCTTC
-	-	TRBV9	TRBJ2-1	CASSVVPSSYNEQFF	TGTGCCAGCAGCGTAGTGCCCAGCTCCTACAATGAGCAGTTCTTC
-	-	TRBV29-1	TRBJ1-1	CSVDSTGDTEAFF	TGCAGCGTTGATAGTACGGGGGACACTGAAGCTTTCTTT
once	-	TRBV29-1	TRBJ2-1	CSGSGGSSYNEQFF	TGCAGTGGGAGTGGGGGGAGCTCCTACAATGAGCAGTTCTTC
-	TRBD1	TRBV7-9	TRBJ1-4	CASSSPGQGKKLFF	TGTGCCAGCAGCTCCCCGGGACAGGGGAAAAAACTGTTTTTT
-	-	TRBV6-1	TRBJ2-1	CASSEGWSFPNEQFF	TGTGCCAGCAGTGAAGGGTGGAGTTTTCCCAATGAGCAGTTCTTC
-	-	TRBV9	TRBJ2-3	CASSVAKDTQYF	TGTGCCAGCAGCGTAGCTAAAGATACGCAGTATTTT
-	TRBD1	TRBV27	TRBJ2-7	CASSGWQGAGEQYF	TGTGCCAGCAGTGGGTGGCAGGGGGCCGGCGAGCAGTACTTC
-	-	TRBV11-3	TRBJ2-1	CASSLGRESENEQFF	TGTGCCAGCAGCTTAGGGAGGGAGAGCGAGAATGAGCAGTTCTTC
-	TRBD2	TRBV5-1	TRBJ2-3	CASSGGTSGSADTQYF	TGCGCCAGCAGCGGAGGGACTAGCGGGAGCGCAGATACGCAGTATTTT
-	TRBD2	TRBV9	TRBJ2-1	CASRGGLAGVHEQFF	TGTGCCAGCAGAGGGGGACTAGCGGGAGTCCATGAGCAGTTCTTC
-	TRBD2	TRBV28	TRBJ2-7	CASSLTAGETLYEQYF	TGTGCCAGCAGTTTAACAGCGGGAGAGACTCTATACGAGCAGTACTTC
-	TRBD1	TRBV7-6	TRBJ1-5	CASSLGTGDNQPQHF	TGTGCCAGCAGCCTCGGTACAGGGGACAATCAGCCCCAGCATTTT
-	-	TRBV7-7	TRBJ2-5	CASSTTGKETQYF	TGTGCTAGCAGCACCACAGGGAAGGAGACCCAGTACTTC
-	TRBD2	TRBV5-4	TRBJ2-1	CASSTPGSGTFEQFF	TGTGCCAGCAGCACTCCGGGGAGCGGGACCTTTGAGCAGTTCTTC
once	TRBD1	TRBV6-5	TRBJ2-3	CASSWDRSYTDTQYF	TGTGCCAGCAGTTGGGACAGGAGCTACACAGATACGCAGTATTTT
-	TRBD2	TRBV18	TRBJ2-1	CASSPGHSGSVDEQFF	TGTGCCAGCTCACCGGGCCACAGCGGGAGTGTCGATGAGCAGTTCTTC
few	TRBD2	TRBV27	TRBJ2-1	CASSLVGGLYNEQFF	TGTGCCAGCAGTTTGGTGGGAGGGCTTTACAATGAGCAGTTCTTC
-	TRBD2	TRBV28	TRBJ2-1	CASSLSGLAYNEQFF	TGTGCCAGCAGTTTAAGTGGACTAGCCTACAATGAGCAGTTCTTC
-	-	TRBV7-9	TRBJ2-5	CSSSFQGTQAETQYF	TGTTCCAGCAGCTTTCAGGGAACCCAGGCGGAGACCCAGTACTTC
once	TRBD1	TRBV6-5	TRBJ2-7	CASSPQGDRGYEQYF	TGTGCCAGCAGCCCCCAGGGGGACAGGGGGTACGAGCAGTACTTC
-	-	TRBV5-5	TRBJ2-5	CASSLGSGGLQETQYF	TGTGCCAGCAGCTTGGGGTCAGGGGGACTCCAAGAGACCCAGTACTTC
-	-	TRBV5-6	TRBJ1-2	CASSSLGADPNGYTF	TGTGCCAGCAGCTCGCTAGGGGCAGATCCCAACGGCTACACCTTC
once	TRBD2	TRBV13	TRBJ2-1	CASSALAGGPGKQFF	TGTGCCAGCAGCGCCCTAGCGGGAGGGCCGGGGAAGCAGTTCTTC
-	-	TRBV28	TRBJ1-5	CASSLWHRANQPQHF	TGTGCCAGCAGTTTATGGCACAGGGCCAATCAGCCCCAGCATTTT
-	-	TRBV28	TRBJ1-2	CAVSIREGIQTGCTF	TGTGCAGTCAGCATCAGGGAGGGTATCCAGACTGGCTGCACCTTC
-	-	TRBV28	TRBJ2-7	CASSSPGLLSYEQYF	TGTGCCAGCAGCTCCCCGGGGTTACTTTCCTACGAGCAGTACTTC
-	-	TRBV11-2	TRBJ2-7	CATSSPGASHEQYF	TGTGCCACCTCAAGCCCGGGAGCAAGCCACGAGCAGTACTTC
-	-	TRBV6-5	TRBJ2-1	CASSYISAGEQFF	TGTGCCAGCAGTTACATAAGCGCGGGTGAGCAGTTCTTC
-	TRBD2	TRBV10-1	TRBJ2-1	CASSESPATSGGVMGQFF	TGCGCCAGCAGTGAGTCCCCCGCGACTAGCGGGGGGGTTATGGGGCAGTTCTTC
-	-	TRBV14	TRBJ2-7	CASSQDRGHHYEQYF	TGTGCCAGCAGCCAAGATCGTGGCCACCACTACGAGCAGTACTTC
-	TRBD1	TRBV11-3	TRBJ2-7	CASSLTGDTTNMTYEQYF	TGTGCCAGCAGCTTGACAGGGGACACTACCAATATGACCTACGAGCAGTACTTC
-	TRBD1	TRBV5-1	TRBJ2-3	CASSTPRGTTDTQYF	TGCGCCAGCAGCACACCCAGGGGGACCACAGATACGCAGTATTTT
-	-	TRBV27	TRBJ2-3	CASSLMGADTQYF	TGTGCCAGCAGTTTAATGGGAGCAGATACGCAGTATTTT
once	TRBD1	TRBV7-2	TRBJ2-1	CASSLMTGGGEQFF	TGTGCCAGCAGCTTAATGACAGGGGGCGGTGAGCAGTTCTTC
-	-	TRBV6-1	TRBJ1-5	CASSEGRVEPQHF	TGTGCCAGCAGTGAAGGCCGCGTTGAGCCCCAGCATTTT
-	TRBD2	TRBV30	TRBJ2-1	CAWSLPGLAGNNEQFF	TGTGCCTGGAGTTTGCCGGGACTAGCGGGGAACAATGAGCAGTTCTTC
-	-	TRBV10-3	TRBJ1-1	CAIRDSLNTEAFF	TGTGCCATCAGGGACAGCCTGAACACTGAAGCTTTCTTT
-	-	TRBV30	TRBJ2-7	CAWSAGGEQYF	TGTGCCTGGAGCGCCGGGGGCGAGCAGTACTTC
-	TRBD2	TRBV5-4	TRBJ2-5	CASSRPGSGRRKTQYF	TGTGCCAGCAGCCGCCCGGGTAGCGGGAGGAGGAAGACCCAGTACTTC
-	TRBD2	TRBV7-9	TRBJ2-7	CASSGLAGGSYEQYF	TGTGCCAGCTCGGGACTAGCGGGAGGTTCCTACGAGCAGTACTTC
-	-	TRBV5-6	TRBJ2-1	CASSLQAGGNEQFF	TGTGCCAGCAGCTTGCAAGCAGGGGGGAATGAGCAGTTCTTC
few	-	TRBV7-2	TRBJ1-1	CASSLVVGAGEAFF	TGTGCCAGCAGCTTAGTTGTAGGGGCAGGTGAAGCTTTCTTT
-	-	TRBV2	TRBJ1-2	CASSDLRVYGYTF	TGTGCCAGCAGTGACCTACGAGTCTATGGCTACACCTTC
-	-	TRBV5-1	TRBJ2-3	CASSLLAGALTDTQYF	TGCGCCAGCAGCTTGTTGGCAGGGGCCCTCACAGATACGCAGTATTTT
-	-	TRBV5-4	TRBJ2-5	CASSLRGFDPETQYF	TGTGCCAGCAGCTTGCGGGGTTTCGACCCAGAGACCCAGTACTTC
few	-	TRBV7-2	TRBJ2-7	CASSSQGYEQYF	TGTGCCAGCAGTTCCCAGGGGTACGAGCAGTACTTC
-	-	TRBV11-1	TRBJ2-1	CASTRTGYNEQFF	TGTGCCAGCACCCGGACTGGCTACAATGAGCAGTTCTTC
-	-	TRBV9	TRBJ1-2	CASSGTFAGGYTF	TGTGCCAGTTCCGGGACTTTCGCGGGCGGCTACACCTTC
-	TRBD1	TRBV4-2	TRBJ1-5	CASSHSSGGGNQPQHF	TGTGCCAGCAGCCACTCTTCAGGGGGCGGCAATCAGCCCCAGCATTTT
-	TRBD1	TRBV7-2	TRBJ1-4	CASSFAGTGDEKLFF	TGTGCCAGCAGCTTCGCCGGGACAGGGGATGAAAAACTGTTTTTT
once	-	TRBV7-2	TRBJ2-4	CASSLGPGHTLDF	TGTGCCAGCAGCTTAGGGCCGGGACACACCCTGGACTTC
-	-	TRBV19	TRBJ2-4	CASSIRGGESYIQYF	TGTGCCAGTAGTATCCGGGGTGGTGAGTCTTACATTCAGTACTTC
few	-	TRBV7-3	TRBJ1-2	CASSSNDIYGYTF	TGTGCCAGCAGCTCCAACGACATCTATGGCTACACCTTC
-	-	TRBV30	TRBJ2-5	CAWSVGSPVGDQYF	TGTGCCTGGAGTGTGGGTTCCCCCGTCGGGGACCAGTACTTC
once	-	TRBV28	TRBJ2-5	CASSSINRGTQYF	TGTGCCAGCAGTTCCATAAATCGAGGGACCCAGTACTTC
-	-	TRBV29-1	TRBJ1-5	CSVGGFGEPQHF	TGCAGCGTTGGCGGCTTCGGGGAGCCCCAGCATTTT
-	-	TRBV5-4	TRBJ2-2	CASSLGTRDTGELFF	TGTGCCAGCAGCTTGGGGACTCGAGACACCGGGGAGCTGTTTTTT